The clone carrying this T cell receptor (beta chain) was seen only once. This sample is drawn from a study of PD-L1 blockade in urothelial cancer. Study at large: The patients' atezolizumab therapy, 1,200 mg intravenously every 3 weeks, started at some point between 2013 and 2014. Once treatment had started, blood was analyzed at 3 weeks (second dose) and again at 6 weeks. Across blood samples, T cells had a median count of 141,255.

The time point was: peripheral blood 6 weeks after treatment start. The ends were cut back, 5 bases at V and 2 bases at J, with 11 bases in the middle. Germline CDR1 is MNHEY and CDR2 is SVGAGI. The length of the CDR3 is 14 residues. Produced via immunoSEQ multiplex PCR; TCRdb's table is partial and in-frame only. The top ten clones hold about 3.5% of a sample with around 30,000 clones, around three quarters of them seen once. This sequence was found in a man between 65 and 85 years old with urothelial cancer. This chain links TRBV6-5 with TRBJ2-3; possibly TRBD1 for D (5 bases). The specimen was PBMCs, collected around atezolizumab (anti-PD-L1) treatment. CDR3 region: CASSLSRVTDTQYF. CDR3 DNA: TGTGCCAGCAGTCTCTCCAGGGTCACAGATACGCAGTATTTT.